Shown below are 2 T cell receptor beta chains from a single sample sequenced in a study of cytotoxic CD8 clonotypes in ibrutinib-treated CLL. TCRdb's copy holds only in-frame clones and misses some; the assay was immunoSEQ multiplex PCR. This table has 250,000 to 350,000 clones, approximately 79% appearing once. The source was PBMCs, collected at disease progression, from a patient treated with ibrutinib. The source is a human donor with chronic lymphocytic leukemia.

In its sample, this clone was seen once. V gene TRBV12-5 combines with J gene TRBJ2-7; D remains unclear. Trimming cost V 1 base and J 2 bases, with 6 bases left between them. The CDR3 runs to 13 residues. Germline assignment: CDR1 LGHNT and CDR2 FRNRAP. The CDR3 coding sequence is TGTGCTAGTGGTTTGGGGGGAACCTACGAGCAGTACTTC. Its translation: CASGLGGTYEQYF.

This clone was counted a few times. V and J are TRBV7-9 and TRBJ2-1; tentatively, D is TRBD2 (5 bases). Germline values: CDR1 SEHNR, CDR2 FQNEAQ (reference sequence). This CDR3 comprises 14 residues. V lost 8 bases and J 0 bases, leaving 11 bases between the germline ends. DNA of the CDR3: TGTGCCAGCCGAGCGGAGAGCTCCTACAATGAGCAGTTCTTC. Translating it yields CASRAESSYNEQFF.